The 28 T cell receptor beta chains below all came from one sample that was sequenced in a study of blood T cells in healthy people across ages. Combining a sample-barcoded 5' primer with a J-beta primer mix, a second PCR ran for roughly 7 to 12 cycles. TCRdb re-called the 5' RACE reads with MiXCR, one entry per CDR3 protein. The sample has roughly 1,300,000 distinct CDR3 sequences, approximately 59% seen once. The sample was blood. The receptor source for this set is a man aged 18-30 years in good health.

This chain joins TRBV20-1 and TRBJ2-2; TRBD1 might be the D (5 bases). CDR3 length: 15 residues. Per germline, CDR1 DFQATT and CDR2 SNEGSKA (reference sequence). V lost 0 bases to trimming and J lost 4 bases, with 12 bases between them. The CDR3 sequence is CSARDRDRSTGELFF. CDR3 nucleotides: TGCAGTGCTAGAGATCGAGACAGAAGCACCGGGGAGCTGTTTTTT.

This clonotype was seen only a few times. CDR3 in amino acids: CASNSPGSQPQHF. The CDR3 coding sequence is TGTGCCAGCAATTCCCCGGGCAGTCAGCCCCAGCATTTT. The rearrangement joins TRBV12-3 or TRBV12-4 to TRBJ1-5; D remains ambiguous. The CDR3 runs 13 residues. The ends were cut back, 7 bases at V and 6 bases at J, with 13 bases in the middle.

Remarks on this clonotype: A read error may account for a junction end that differs from germline. The V call is TRBV6-6, the J call TRBJ1-1, with 8 bases matching TRBD1. Germline V gene lookup returns CDR1 MNHNY and CDR2 SVGAGI (reference sequence). This CDR3 contains 14 residues. DNA for the CDR3: TGTGCCAACAGTGCGGACAGGGACGAGACTGAAGCTTTCTTT. Translation gives CANSADRDETEAFF.

This chain uses TRBV10-3 with TRBJ2-5, with unresolved D. TRBJ2-7 matches the DNA end more closely, so the J call is doubtful. The CDR3 runs 14 residues. Germline lookup yields CDR1 ENHRY and CDR2 SYGVKD. The CDR3: CAISGSPDWYEQYF. The CDR3 DNA follows: TGTGCCATCAGTGGCTCCCCTGACTGGTACGAGCAGTACTTC.

This chain uses TRBV6-6 with TRBJ2-3; 9 bases fit TRBD2. The CDR3 loop spans 17 amino acids. The J segment lost 0 bases and the V segment lost 0 bases, leaving 4 bases of the junction unmatched. Germline V gene data show CDR1 as MNHNY and CDR2 as SVGAGI (reference sequence). This CDR3 is CASSYSWRGGSTDTQYF. CDR3 bases: TGTGCCAGCAGTTACTCGTGGCGGGGGGGGAGCACAGATACGCAGTATTTT.

V is TRBV25-1 and J is TRBJ2-5; 12 nucleotides line up with TRBD2. Germline V lookup: CDR1 MGHDK, CDR2 SYGVNS. This CDR3 contains 15 residues. The V gene end was trimmed by 6 bases and the J gene end by 6 bases; junction bases not matched to a gene: 8. The CDR3 DNA reads TGTGCCAGCAGAGCTGGCGGACTAGCGGGAAAGACCCAGTACTTC. Amino acids: CASRAGGLAGKTQYF.

The chain employs TRBV20-1 and TRBJ2-1, with TRBD2 matching over 13 bases. The CDR3 length is 18 residues. With 5 bases clipped from V and 1 base from J, the junction kept 11 bases outside the gene matches. Germline CDR1 and CDR2: DFQATT and SNEGSKA (reference sequence). The DNA of the CDR3 is TGCAGTGCTCGCCGGACTAGCGGGAGTGAGGGATCCTACAATGAGCAGTTCTTC. This encodes CSARRTSGSEGSYNEQFF.

Only a few counts were recorded for this clonotype. This chain uses TRBV6-2 or TRBV6-3 with TRBJ2-4; the match to TRBD2 covers 10 bases. The J call may be mistaken, given a closer DNA end match to TRBJ2-5. CDR1 is MNHEY, CDR2 SVGEGT, per germline. The CDR3 contains 17 residues. The DNA for the CDR3 is TGTGCCAGCAGCCCAAACGTCGGGACTAGCGCCCAAGAGACCCAGTACTTC. This encodes CASSPNVGTSAQETQYF.

CDR3 sequence reads: CASSYSDVSDTQYF. The CDR3 DNA follows: TGTGCCAGCAGTTATTCGGACGTGTCAGATACGCAGTATTTT. The J gene is TRBJ2-3, the V gene TRBV6-6; D unclear. The CDR3 is 14 amino acids. Germline values: CDR1 MNHNY, CDR2 SVGAGI (reference sequence). The V end lost 3 bases, the J end lost 4 bases, and 11 bases lay between the germline ends.

The gene calls are TRBV4-1 and TRBJ2-7, with TRBD2 identical over 9 bases. After removal of 8 bases from V and 6 bases from J, the junction contained 11 bases not matched to a gene. The CDR3 is 14 amino acids. Germline V lookup: CDR1 MGHRA, CDR2 YSYEKL. The DNA for the CDR3 is TGCGCCAGCCGGTCGATAGCGGGAGTAGGCGAGCAGTACTTC. Amino acid sequence: CASRSIAGVGEQYF.

As DNA, the CDR3 is TGCAGTGCCTCGGTGGGGCGGGGTTCCACAGATACGCAGTATTTT. Residues: CSASVGRGSTDTQYF. The rearrangement links TRBV20-1 to TRBJ2-3; TRBD2 is a possible D gene (6 bases). The CDR3 contains 15 residues. Germline CDR1 reads DFQATT; CDR2 reads SNEGSKA (reference sequence). V lost 6 bases and J 2 bases, leaving 18 bases between the germline ends.

The rearrangement uses TRBV29-1 and TRBJ2-2; no definite D call. This CDR3 is built from 14 residues. V lost 2 bases to trimming and J lost 9 bases, with 16 bases between them. The V gene's germline CDR1 is SQVTM and CDR2 ANQGSEA. The CDR3 DNA reads as TGCAGCGTTGAATATGTCGGCTCGTTCAGGGAGCTGTTTTTT. Its protein is CSVEYVGSFRELFF.

This chain links TRBV4-3 with TRBJ2-7; no clear D. The CDR3 has 14 residues. Germline CDR1 reads LGHNA; CDR2 reads YSLEER. Trimming removed 0 bases at V and 5 bases at J, with 11 bases between. This CDR3 reads CASSQDPRADEQYF. The CDR3 region has the DNA TGCGCCAGCAGCCAAGACCCTAGGGCCGACGAGCAGTACTTC.

The chain uses TRBV15 and TRBJ2-7, with TRBD1 matching over 9 bases. The CDR3 is made up of 17 amino acids. The junction had 9 bases not matched to a gene; V was cut back by 2 bases and J by 1 base. Germline assignment: CDR1 LNHNV and CDR2 YYDKDF (reference sequence). CDR3 in DNA: TGTGCCACCAGCAGAACCGGGACAGGGCGATCTTCCTACGAGCAGTACTTC. This translates into CATSRTGTGRSSYEQYF.

This clonotype occurred a few times. This chain uses TRBV6-5 with TRBJ1-3; 7 bases align to TRBD1. The trim removed 5 bases at V and 0 bases at J, leaving 1 base unmatched. CDR3 length: 14 residues. Germline V gene sequence: CDR1 MNHEY, CDR2 SVGAGI. In DNA, the CDR3 is TGTGCCAGCAGTGCAGGGGGCTCTGGAAACACCATATATTTT. This sequence encodes CASSAGGSGNTIYF.

The chain joins TRBV18 to TRBJ2-1; 8 bases map to TRBD2. Per germline, CDR1 KGHSH and CDR2 LQKENI. The trim removed 4 bases at V and 9 bases at J, leaving 8 bases unmatched. The CDR3 sequence is 14 residues long. CDR3 nucleotides: TGTGCCAGCTCACACGCACCGCGGGAGGCTGAGCAGTTCTTC. Protein sequence: CASSHAPREAEQFF.

In this sample, this clonotype turned up a few times. The chain joins TRBV5-1 to TRBJ1-6; no reliable D call. With 0 bases removed from V and 15 bases from J, the gap between germline ends came to 22 bases. CDR1 is SGHRS, CDR2 YFSETQ, per germline. CDR3 length: 16 residues. CDR3 nucleotide sequence: TGCGCCAGCAGCTTGGGTGGCGTTCGGTTCAGCCGTCGCCTCCACTTT. Translation: CASSLGGVRFSRRLHF.

This chain connects TRBV10-1 to TRBJ2-7; 7 positions match TRBD2. V lost 2 bases, J lost 2 bases, and 6 bases stayed unmatched. Per the germline V gene, CDR1 is WNHNN and CDR2 is SYGVQD (reference sequence). This CDR3 region has 15 residues. In DNA form, the CDR3 reads TGCGCCAGCAGTGAGGGCACGGGAGGCGCCTACGAGCAGTACTTC. Encoded protein: CASSEGTGGAYEQYF.

Turning to this clonotype: A read error may produce the germline difference seen at one junction end. V is TRBV9 and J is TRBJ2-4; 7 bases map to TRBD2. This CDR3 comprises 15 residues. Looked up from germline, CDR1 is SGDLS and CDR2 is YYNGEE. The chain's CDR3 is CASSVGRLAKNIRYF. The CDR3 DNA is TGTGCCAGCAGCGTAGGGAGACTAGCCAAAAACATTCGGTACTTC. Together with reference TRBV9 and TRBJ2-4, the CDR3 gives the full variable domain: DSGVTQTPKHLITATGQRVTLRCSPRSGDLSVYWYQQSLDQGLQFLIQYYNGEERAKGNILERFSAQQFPDLHSELNLSSLELGDSALYFCASSVGRLAKNIRYFGAGTRLSVL.

The chain links TRBV7-2 to TRBJ2-5, with D tentatively TRBD1 or TRBD2 (7 bases each). The CDR3 runs to 14 residues. V was pared by 6 bases and J by 4 bases, with 15 bases between. Germline V gene data show CDR1 as SGHTA and CDR2 as FQGNSA. Written as DNA, the CDR3 is TGTGCCAGCAGGGAGGGGGCGGGAGTAGAGACCCAGTACTTC. Encoded protein: CASREGAGVETQYF.

The genes are TRBV5-4 and TRBJ1-1; D not certain. Germline V gene sequence: CDR1 SGHNT, CDR2 YYREEE (reference sequence). The CDR3 has 14 amino acids. V was cut by 0 bases and J by 2 bases, with 8 bases left in between. In DNA, the CDR3 is TGTGCCAGCAGCTTGGCGGGAATTAACACTGAAGCTTTCTTT. Residues: CASSLAGINTEAFF.

The chain employs TRBV24-1 and TRBJ2-6, with D unresolved. CDR1 is KGHDR, CDR2 SFDVKD, per germline. The CDR3 length is 17 residues. Trimming took 3 bases from V and 1 from J, leaving 12 bases between them. Here the CDR3 reads CATSDHGQASGANVLTF. The CDR3 nucleotides are TGTGCCACCAGTGATCACGGGCAAGCGTCTGGGGCCAACGTCCTGACTTTC.

The chain couples TRBV9 to TRBJ2-7, with TRBD2 as a possible D gene (6 bases). V lost 0 bases, J lost 0 bases, and 10 bases lay in between. Looked up from germline, CDR1 is SGDLS and CDR2 is YYNGEE. There are 15 residues in the CDR3. CDR3: CASSVGRGSSYEQYF. The CDR3 DNA reads TGTGCCAGCAGCGTAGGACGGGGGAGCTCCTACGAGCAGTACTTC. The full variable domain, completed using reference TRBV9 and TRBJ2-7, is DSGVTQTPKHLITATGQRVTLRCSPRSGDLSVYWYQQSLDQGLQFLIQYYNGEERAKGNILERFSAQQFPDLHSELNLSSLELGDSALYFCASSVGRGSSYEQYFGPGTRLTVT.

This clonotype was seen a few times. The chain is built from TRBV5-1 and TRBJ1-2; no reliable D call. Germline CDR1 is SGHRS and CDR2 is YFSETQ. V shed 2 bases and J shed 0 bases, with 8 bases lying between them. The CDR3 is made up of 14 amino acids. The CDR3: CASSFGRPNYGYTF. CDR3 DNA sequence: TGCGCCAGCAGCTTCGGTCGGCCTAACTATGGCTACACCTTC.

The gene calls are TRBV3-1 and TRBJ2-2; perhaps TRBD2 as D (5 bases). The germline V gene has CDR1 LGHDT and CDR2 YNNKEL (reference sequence). The CDR3 spans 16 residues. Trimming stripped 3 bases from V and 1 base from J, with 12 bases between. The CDR3 reads CASSQVWSGNTGELFF. In DNA, the CDR3 is TGTGCCAGCAGCCAGGTATGGAGCGGGAACACCGGGGAGCTGTTTTTT.

This chain links TRBV7-9 with TRBJ2-3; D is perhaps TRBD2 (6 bases). The CDR3 is 16 amino acids. Germline CDR1 is SEHNR and CDR2 is FQNEAQ (reference sequence). Deletions cut 5 bases from V and 2 bases from J, with 17 bases between. The CDR3 spells CASSPAGGPYTDTQYF. DNA for the CDR3: TGTGCCAGCAGCCCAGCGGGTGGGCCCTACACAGATACGCAGTATTTT.

V is TRBV5-1 and J is TRBJ2-1; TRBD2 matches at 9 bases. In germline, CDR1 is SGHRS, CDR2 YFSETQ. The CDR3 is made up of 17 amino acids. The junction had 9 bases not matched to a gene; V was cut back by 4 bases and J by 1 base. The CDR3 coding sequence is TGCGCCAGCAGCCGGCTGGCGGGAGGGACGTCCTACAATGAGCAGTTCTTC. This gives the protein CASSRLAGGTSYNEQFF.

V and J are TRBV14 and TRBJ2-7, with 10 bases matching TRBD2. The CDR3 runs to 20 residues. Germline values: CDR1 SGHDN, CDR2 FVKESK. V shed 0 bases and J 3 bases; nucleotides not matched to a gene: 17. CDR3 DNA: TGTGCCAGCAGCCAAGAGCTCTTTATGATTCCTAGCGGGGGAAACTACGAGCAGTACTTC. Its protein product is CASSQELFMIPSGGNYEQYF.